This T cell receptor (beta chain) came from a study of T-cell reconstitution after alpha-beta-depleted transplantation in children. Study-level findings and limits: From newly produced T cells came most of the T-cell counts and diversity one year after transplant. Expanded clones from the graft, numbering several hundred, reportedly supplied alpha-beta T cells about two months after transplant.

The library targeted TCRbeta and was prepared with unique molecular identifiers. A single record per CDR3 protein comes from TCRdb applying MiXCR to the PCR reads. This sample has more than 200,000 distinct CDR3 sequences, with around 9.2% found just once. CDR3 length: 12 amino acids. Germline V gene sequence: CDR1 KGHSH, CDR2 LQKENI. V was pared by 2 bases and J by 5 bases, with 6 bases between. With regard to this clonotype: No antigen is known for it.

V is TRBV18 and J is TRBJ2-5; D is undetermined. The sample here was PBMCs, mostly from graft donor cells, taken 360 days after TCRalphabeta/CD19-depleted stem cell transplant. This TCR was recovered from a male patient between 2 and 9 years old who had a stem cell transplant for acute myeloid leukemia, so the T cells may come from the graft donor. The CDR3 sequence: CASSPVRETQYF. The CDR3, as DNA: TGTGCCAGCTCACCAGTTCGGGAGACCCAGTACTTC.